One and the same sample provided the 18 T cell receptor beta chains below, sequenced in a study of blood T cell repertoires in COVID-19. Clones were read by immunoSEQ multiplex PCR, and TCRdb kept only the in-frame ones, dropping some. The sample has around 190,000 clones; approximately 91% are singletons. Sequences were obtained from peripheral blood. The receptors shown here come from a man over 45 with COVID-19, enrolled during active disease.

J is TRBJ1-2 and V is TRBV2; D is unclear. The V gene lost 5 bases and the J gene lost 3 bases, with 7 bases spanning the gap. The CDR3 covers 12 residues. Germline V CDR1 and CDR2: SNHLY, FYNNEI. The chain's CDR3 is CASSLLHYGYTF. As DNA, the CDR3 is TGTGCCAGCAGTTTACTTCACTATGGCTACACCTTC.

This sequence joins TRBV4-2 and TRBJ1-3; maybe TRBD1 (5 bases). The CDR3 is 17 residues long. From germline, CDR1 is LGHNA and CDR2 YNFKEQ. V lost 0 bases and J 3 bases, leaving 15 bases between the germline ends. The CDR3 protein is CASSQEVVRGVGNTIYF. As DNA, the CDR3 is TGTGCCAGCAGCCAAGAAGTTGTAAGGGGCGTTGGAAACACCATATATTTT.

This chain joins TRBV3-1 (or the pseudogene TRBV3-2) and TRBJ2-3, with no clear D. The CDR3 length is 15 residues. V was shortened by 1 base and J by 0 bases, with 8 bases between the two germline ends. Germline CDR1 LGHDT, CDR2 YNNKEL (reference sequence). The CDR3 DNA is TGTGCCAGCAGCCAAGTCCTGGCTAGCACAGATACGCAGTATTTT. It translates to CASSQVLASTDTQYF.

The chain links TRBV6-6 to TRBJ1-1, with D possibly TRBD1 on 6 matching bases. The CDR3 runs to 16 residues. CDR1 is MNHNY and CDR2 is SVGAGI in the germline V gene (reference sequence). Trimming removed 6 bases from V and 6 bases from J, with 23 bases in between. The CDR3 DNA reads as TGTGCCAGCAGCCCACAAAAAACAGGGCGTCGGGCTGAAGCTTTCTTT. Amino acids: CASSPQKTGRRAEAFF.

V and J are TRBV25-1 and TRBJ2-7, with 7 bases identical to TRBD2. Germline V gene sequence: CDR1 MGHDK, CDR2 SYGVNS. The CDR3 has 14 amino acids. The V and J ends lost 6 bases and 4 bases, in that order; junction bases with no gene match: 9. This chain's CDR3 is CASRGAGAFYEQYF. In DNA, the CDR3 is TGTGCCAGCAGAGGGGCGGGAGCTTTTTACGAGCAGTACTTC.

This chain uses TRBV24-1 with TRBJ2-4; TRBD1 agrees at 7 bases. With 9 bases clipped from V and 3 bases from J, the junction kept 4 bases outside the gene matches. The CDR3 spans 13 residues. Per the germline V gene, CDR1 is KGHDR and CDR2 is SFDVKD. CDR3 DNA: TGTGCCACCGGGGACAGTTACAAAAACATTCAGTACTTC. Its protein product is CATGDSYKNIQYF.

CDR3 in amino acids: CASSYGDRSNQPQHF. The CDR3 DNA sequence: TGTGCCAGCAGTTACGGAGACCGTAGCAATCAGCCCCAGCATTTT. The chain links TRBV6-2 or TRBV6-3 to TRBJ1-5, with no clear D. This CDR3 region has 15 residues. CDR1 and CDR2 from the germline V gene are MNHEY and SVGEGT. V shed 2 bases and J shed 0 bases, with 8 bases lying between them.

The rearrangement joins TRBV6-6 to TRBJ2-2; D possibly corresponds to TRBD2 (6 bases). Germline CDR1 is MNHNY and CDR2 is SVGAGI (reference sequence). V was clipped by 8 bases and J by 1 base, with 11 bases between them. This CDR3 comprises 14 residues. This chain's CDR3 is CASLVGGNTGELFF. The DNA for the CDR3 is TGTGCCAGCCTGGTGGGGGGGAACACCGGGGAGCTGTTTTTT.

This sequence joins TRBV7-9 and TRBJ1-1, with 12 bases lining up with TRBD1. The CDR3 contains 16 residues. Germline V gene lookup returns CDR1 SEHNR and CDR2 FQNEAQ (reference sequence). With 6 bases clipped from V and 4 bases from J, the junction kept 9 bases outside the gene matches. DNA for the CDR3: TGTGCCAGCAGGCGCCCGGGACAGGGGGCAAGCACTGAAGCTTTCTTT. As protein: CASRRPGQGASTEAFF.

The V and J genes are TRBV11-2 and TRBJ2-5; no definite D call. V dropped 6 bases and J dropped 1 base, with 12 bases sitting between them. The germline CDR1 and CDR2 sequences are SGHAT and FQNNGV. The CDR3 totals 14 residues. The CDR3 protein is CASRTIRGQETQYF. DNA of the CDR3: TGTGCCAGCAGAACCATTCGCGGCCAAGAGACCCAGTACTTC.

The CDR3 nucleotides are TGTGCCAGTACGTCGACAGGTGGCACAGATACGCAGTATTTT. Its translation is CASTSTGGTDTQYF. The rearrangement links TRBV19 to TRBJ2-3; D possibly corresponds to TRBD1 (6 bases). V was clipped by 7 bases and J by 1 base, with 12 bases between them. This CDR3 comprises 14 residues. Per the germline V gene, CDR1 is LNHDA and CDR2 is SQIVND (reference sequence). The whole variable domain, remainder taken from reference TRBV19 and TRBJ2-3, is DGGITQSPKYLFRKEGQNVTLSCEQNLNHDAMYWYRQDPGQGLRLIYYSQIVNDFQKGDIAEGYSVSREKKESFPLTVTSAQKNPTAFYLCASTSTGGTDTQYFGPGTRLTVL.

CDR3 residues: CASSLGQGPINEQFF. CDR3 bases: TGTGCCAGCAGCTTAGGTCAGGGGCCCATCAATGAGCAGTTCTTC. This rearrangement joins TRBV7-8 to TRBJ2-1, with D perhaps matching TRBD1 (6 bases). The CDR3 length is 15 residues. The V and J ends lost 1 base and 6 bases respectively, with 13 bases between them. CDR1 SGHVS and CDR2 FQNEAQ come from the germline V gene. Drawing the rest from reference TRBV7-8 and TRBJ2-1, the complete variable domain is GAGVSQSPRYKVAKRGQDVALRCDPISGHVSLFWYQQALGQGPEFLTYFQNEAQLDKSGLPSDRFFAERPEGSVSTLKIQRTQQEDSAVYLCASSLGQGPINEQFFGPGTRLTVL.

The V call is TRBV5-6, the J call TRBJ2-2; 8 bases line up with TRBD2. The CDR3 is made up of 17 amino acids. The V and J ends lost 4 bases and 4 bases, in that order; junction bases with no gene match: 12. Germline CDR1 reads SGHDT; CDR2 reads YYEEEE. The CDR3 loop reads CASSPLGGGTPTGELFF. CDR3 DNA: TGTGCCAGCAGCCCGCTTGGCGGGGGGACCCCCACCGGGGAGCTGTTTTTT.

V usage is TRBV19 and J usage is TRBJ2-1, with TRBD2 matching 8 bases. Germline trimming cut 0 bases from V and 5 bases from J; bases unmatched to any gene: 15. The length of the CDR3 is 19 residues. In germline, CDR1 is LNHDA, CDR2 SQIVND (reference sequence). The CDR3 DNA sequence: TGTGCCAGTAGTATAGAAGCCCCCGGCTTGGCGGGAGGAAACAATGAGCAGTTCTTC. Translated: CASSIEAPGLAGGNNEQFF. The full variable domain, its missing parts supplied by reference TRBV19 and TRBJ2-1, is DGGITQSPKYLFRKEGQNVTLSCEQNLNHDAMYWYRQDPGQGLRLIYYSQIVNDFQKGDIAEGYSVSREKKESFPLTVTSAQKNPTAFYLCASSIEAPGLAGGNNEQFFGPGTRLTVL.

The chain couples TRBV30 to TRBJ2-2; unclear D gene. This CDR3 contains 12 residues. V was trimmed by 4 bases and J by 3 bases, leaving 6 bases between them. CDR1 and CDR2 from the germline V gene are GTSNPN and SVGIG (reference sequence). The CDR3 region is CAWNPDTGELFF. The CDR3 DNA reads as TGTGCCTGGAATCCGGACACCGGGGAGCTGTTTTTT.

The rearrangement links TRBV6-4 to TRBJ1-1, with a possible D match to TRBD1 (6 bases). The CDR3 consists of 13 residues. Germline V gives CDR1 MRHNA, CDR2 SNTAGT. V lost 6 bases to trimming and J lost 4 bases, with 12 bases between them. CDR3 protein: CASSGQLGTEAFF. The CDR3 region has the DNA TGTGCCAGCAGCGGACAGTTGGGCACTGAAGCTTTCTTT.

For the CDR3, the DNA is TGTGCCAGTAGTAGCGGGGGGGCGGATACGCAGTATTTT. Its protein is CASSSGGADTQYF. The chain links TRBV19 to TRBJ2-3; 9 positions match TRBD2. The CDR3 length is 13 residues. The germline V gene has CDR1 LNHDA and CDR2 SQIVND (reference sequence). V shed 4 bases and J 6 bases; nucleotides not matched to a gene: 2.

The chain links TRBV24-1 to TRBJ2-5; D is perhaps TRBD1 (5 bases). The V end was cut by 5 bases, the J end by 5 bases, with 14 bases between. The CDR3 has 14 residues. The germline CDR1 and CDR2 sequences are KGHDR and SFDVKD. The DNA for the CDR3 is TGTGCCACCAGTGGAGAACGGGCAGGGGAGACCCAGTACTTC. This encodes CATSGERAGETQYF.